Included here is one TCR beta chain sequence, with context. The antigen is unknown. The entry originates in a study of CD8 T cells in ankylosing spondylitis. The CDR3 spans 15 residues. The germline gives CDR1 SGHTA, CDR2 FQGNSA. With V trimmed by 4 bases and J by 11 bases, 12 bases remained unmatched. Each CDR3 protein gets one entry after TCRdb re-called the 5' RACE reads with MiXCR. The sample lists roughly 470,000 distinct CDR3 sequences, roughly 27% seen once, with 0.89% in the top ten. Broader study findings: Past studies reported some motif variants in reactive arthritis synovial fluid and blood. For ankylosing spondylitis blood, a TCR beta motif of 8 or 9 highly homologous variants appeared characteristic.

The chain has TRBV7-2 and TRBJ2-2, with TRBD2 matching 8 bases. The sample consisted of blood, either unsorted or a sorted T cell fraction (not recorded which). This receptor was identified in a male donor with ankylosing spondylitis. This CDR3 is CASSSGRADTSELFF. The CDR3 DNA follows: TGTGCCAGCAGCTCCGGGAGGGCCGATACGAGCGAGCTGTTTTTT.